The next 9 T cell receptor beta chains were all read from a single sample in a study of T-cell reconstitution after alpha-beta-depleted transplantation in children. Library preparation (for TCRbeta) was performed with unique molecular identifiers. TCRdb reanalysed the PCR reads using MiXCR and keeps one entry per CDR3 protein. The table lists roughly 50,000 distinct CDR3 sequences, 44% of them singletons, with 98% in the top ten. This material consisted of PBMCs, mostly from graft donor cells, taken 360 days after TCRalphabeta/CD19-depleted stem cell transplant. Receptor source: a male patient younger than 18 who had a stem cell transplant for acute lymphoblastic leukemia, so the T cells may come from the graft donor.

J is TRBJ2-5 and V is TRBV25-1; 10 nucleotides match TRBD2. After removal of 3 bases from V and 3 bases from J, the junction contained 1 base not matched to a gene. The CDR3 has 14 amino acids. Germline V gene sequence: CDR1 MGHDK, CDR2 SYGVNS. The CDR3 here is CASSELAGEETQYF. For the CDR3, the DNA is TGTGCCAGCAGTGAGCTAGCGGGAGAAGAGACCCAGTACTTC.

The rearrangement links TRBV6-5 to TRBJ2-5, with 10 bases aligning to TRBD1. Per germline, CDR1 MNHEY and CDR2 SVGAGI. The CDR3 is 16 amino acids. The V segment lost 4 bases and the J segment 5 bases; nucleotides outside the gene matches: 10. CDR3 loop: CASSFQPGQGKETQYF. The CDR3 bases are TGTGCCAGCAGTTTTCAACCGGGACAGGGGAAGGAGACCCAGTACTTC.

The chain uses TRBV5-1 and TRBJ2-1, with D uncertain. CDR3 length: 16 residues. The germline V and J ends were trimmed by 1 base and 3 bases, with 14 bases remaining between them. Germline V CDR1 and CDR2: SGHRS, YFSETQ. CDR3 amino acids: CASSLYGGDGYNEQFF. The CDR3 bases are TGCGCCAGCAGCTTGTATGGCGGAGACGGCTACAATGAGCAGTTCTTC.

This clonotype was seen once. The chain has TRBV19 and TRBJ2-1; D might be TRBD2 (6 bases). CDR3 length: 14 residues. Germline CDR1 LNHDA, CDR2 SQIVND (reference sequence). Between the trimmed V and J ends, which lost 10 bases and 4 bases, there was a span of 17 bases. In DNA, the CDR3 is TGTGCCAACGGACCGGGGGACCTATACAATGAGCAGTTCTTC. Protein sequence: CANGPGDLYNEQFF.

This clonotype was seen many times. The CDR3 is CASSYRTNYEQYF. CDR3 in DNA: TGTGCCAGCAGTTATAGGACTAACTACGAGCAGTACTTC. The J gene is TRBJ2-7, the V gene TRBV7-9; D may be TRBD2 (6 bases). The V gene lost 6 bases and the J gene lost 3 bases, with 12 bases spanning the gap. From germline, CDR1 is SEHNR and CDR2 FQNEAQ (reference sequence). This CDR3 comprises 13 residues.

Only a few counts were recorded for this clonotype. This rearrangement joins TRBV12-3 or TRBV12-4 to TRBJ2-1; 14 nucleotides agree with TRBD2. Trimming removed 4 bases from V and 6 bases from J; junction bases left unmatched: 2. CDR3 size: 15 residues. The CDR3 reads CASSSGTSGSNEQFF. The CDR3 bases are TGTGCCAGCAGTTCCGGGACTAGCGGGAGCAATGAGCAGTTCTTC.

The table lists this clonotype with a few counts. V usage is TRBV12-3 or TRBV12-4 and J usage is TRBJ1-2; no definite D call. This CDR3 is 13 amino acids long. The ends were cut back, 1 base at V and 0 bases at J, with 3 bases in the middle. For the CDR3, the DNA is TGTGCCAGCAGTTTAGTAACTAACTATGGCTACACCTTC. Encoded protein: CASSLVTNYGYTF.

In nucleotides, the CDR3 is TGTGCCAGCGGAAGGCCGAGCTCCTACAATGAGCAGTTCTTC. Translating it yields CASGRPSSYNEQFF. The V call is TRBV5-5, the J call TRBJ2-1; D gene uncertain. In germline, CDR1 is SGHKS, CDR2 YYEKEE (reference sequence). The CDR3 loop spans 14 amino acids. Trimming shortened V by 7 bases and J by 0 bases, and 11 bases separated the two germline ends.

The CDR3 is CASSLSASSPLHF. DNA for the CDR3: TGTGCCAGCAGTTTATCGGCCAGTTCACCCCTCCACTTT. The chain combines TRBV28 with TRBJ1-6; D gene unclear. Trimming took off 1 base at V and 9 bases at J, with 7 bases between the two ends. The length of the CDR3 is 13 residues. Looked up from germline, CDR1 is MDHEN and CDR2 is SYDVKM.